The 6 T cell receptor beta chains in this list originate from one sample, sequenced in a study of blood T cell repertoires in COVID-19. Sequencing was performed with immunoSEQ multiplex PCR; in TCRdb, only in-frame clones are kept and a portion is missing. The sample records about 400,000 clones, roughly 86% being singletons. The sample comprised peripheral blood. Receptor source: a human donor in a cohort sampled during active COVID-19.

V gene TRBV6-1 combines with J gene TRBJ2-7; weak D call: TRBD1 (5 bases). Germline V gives CDR1 MNHNS, CDR2 SASEGT. Trimming removed 2 bases from V and 4 bases from J, with 12 bases in between. The CDR3 totals 14 residues. CDR3 in DNA: TGTGCCAGCAGTGAATCGGCCCAGGGTTACGAGCAGTACTTC. It specifies CASSESAQGYEQYF.

The chain links TRBV2 to TRBJ2-1; TRBD2 aligns across 8 bases. Trimming took 7 bases from V and 6 from J; bases not matched to a gene: 11. The CDR3 is 15 residues long. The germline V gene encodes CDR1 SNHLY and CDR2 FYNNEI. The CDR3 loop is CASTGTRGGPNEQFF. CDR3 DNA: TGTGCCAGCACCGGGACCCGGGGGGGGCCCAATGAGCAGTTCTTC.

The rearrangement joins TRBV7-6 to TRBJ2-1, with TRBD2 matching over 13 bases. The CDR3 covers 16 residues. After removal of 3 bases from V and 6 bases from J, the junction contained 5 bases not matched to a gene. The germline CDR1 and CDR2 sequences are SGHVS and FNYEAQ. CDR3 residues: CASSFGLAGVRNEQFF. For the CDR3, the DNA is TGTGCCAGCAGCTTCGGACTAGCGGGAGTCCGCAATGAGCAGTTCTTC.

This chain uses TRBV4-2 with TRBJ2-7; 9 bases map to TRBD1. Looked up from germline, CDR1 is LGHNA and CDR2 is YNFKEQ. J gave up 2 bases and V 3 bases, and 8 bases lay outside the gene matches. CDR3 size: 16 residues. This chain's CDR3 is CASSHKGTGNPYEQYF. In DNA form, the CDR3 reads TGTGCCAGCAGCCACAAGGGGACAGGGAACCCCTACGAGCAGTACTTC.

This chain joins TRBV6-5 and TRBJ1-3; D remains unclear. Between the trimmed V and J ends, which lost 8 bases and 4 bases, there was a span of 12 bases. Germline lookup yields CDR1 MNHEY and CDR2 SVGAGI. This CDR3 spans 13 amino acids. CDR3 protein: CASHPGHGNTIYF. The CDR3 nucleotides read TGTGCCAGCCATCCGGGTCACGGAAACACCATATATTTT.

V gene TRBV19 combines with J gene TRBJ1-2; TRBD1 matches at 7 bases. This CDR3 has 17 residues. Per germline, CDR1 LNHDA and CDR2 SQIVND (reference sequence). Trimming took 7 bases from V and 4 from J; bases not matched to a gene: 18. For the CDR3, the DNA is TGTGCCAGTACCCTGTCCGGGACAGCTTCATCTCGCTATGGCTACACCTTC. It codes for CASTLSGTASSRYGYTF.